This T cell receptor beta chain is drawn from a study of T cell responses to AZD1222 COVID-19 vaccine. Study-wide findings and caveats: Researchers report vaccine-associated CD4 TCRs spanning spike, with dominance at 160-218 and 743-854.

Of note for this clone: Its antigen remains unidentified.

Data came from immunoSEQ multiplex PCR; TCRdb stores just in-frame clones and leaves some out. This table holds 130,000 or so clones, 93% found once. In germline, CDR1 is LNHDA, CDR2 SQIVND (reference sequence). Trimming stripped 5 bases from V and 3 bases from J, with 8 bases between. This CDR3 region has 13 residues. The specimen comprised peripheral blood, sampled on day 0 of AZD1222 vaccination. The receptor was derived from an adult in good health. The rearrangement links TRBV19 to TRBJ1-5; D not certain. The CDR3 sequence is CASSGENNQPQHF. In nucleotides, the CDR3 is TGTGCCAGTAGTGGGGAAAACAATCAGCCCCAGCATTTT. Full variable domain (rest looked up from reference TRBV19 and TRBJ1-5): DGGITQSPKYLFRKEGQNVTLSCEQNLNHDAMYWYRQDPGQGLRLIYYSQIVNDFQKGDIAEGYSVSREKKESFPLTVTSAQKNPTAFYLCASSGENNQPQHFGDGTRLSIL.